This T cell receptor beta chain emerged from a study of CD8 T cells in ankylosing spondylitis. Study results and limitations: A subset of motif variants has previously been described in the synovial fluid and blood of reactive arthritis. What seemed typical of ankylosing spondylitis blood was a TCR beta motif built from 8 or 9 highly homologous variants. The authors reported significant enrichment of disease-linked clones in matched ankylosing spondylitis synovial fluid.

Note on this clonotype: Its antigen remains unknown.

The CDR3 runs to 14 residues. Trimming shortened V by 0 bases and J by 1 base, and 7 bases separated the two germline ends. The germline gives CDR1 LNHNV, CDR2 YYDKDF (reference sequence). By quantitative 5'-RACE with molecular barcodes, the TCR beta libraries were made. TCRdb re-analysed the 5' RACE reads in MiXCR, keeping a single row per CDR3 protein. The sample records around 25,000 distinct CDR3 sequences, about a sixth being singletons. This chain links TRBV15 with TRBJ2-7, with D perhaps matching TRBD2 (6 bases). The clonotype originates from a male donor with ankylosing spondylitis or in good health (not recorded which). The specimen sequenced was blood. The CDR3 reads CATSREGLSYEQYF. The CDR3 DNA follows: TGTGCCACCAGCAGAGAGGGACTTTCCTACGAGCAGTACTTC.